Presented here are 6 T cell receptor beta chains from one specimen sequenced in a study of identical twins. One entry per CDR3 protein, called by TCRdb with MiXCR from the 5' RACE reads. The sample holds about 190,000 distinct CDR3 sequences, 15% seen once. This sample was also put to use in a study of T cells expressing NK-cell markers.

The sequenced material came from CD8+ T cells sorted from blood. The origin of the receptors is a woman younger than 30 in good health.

CDR3 DNA sequence: TGCAGCGTAAGCGGGGGCCCTTTCACAGATACGCAGTATTTT. This gives the protein CSVSGGPFTDTQYF. The chain couples TRBV29-1 to TRBJ2-3; 8 bases fit TRBD2. V trimming: 6 bases; J trimming: 2 bases; junction bases outside the gene matches: 7. This CDR3 has 14 amino acids. Germline V gene data show CDR1 as SQVTM and CDR2 as ANQGSEA.

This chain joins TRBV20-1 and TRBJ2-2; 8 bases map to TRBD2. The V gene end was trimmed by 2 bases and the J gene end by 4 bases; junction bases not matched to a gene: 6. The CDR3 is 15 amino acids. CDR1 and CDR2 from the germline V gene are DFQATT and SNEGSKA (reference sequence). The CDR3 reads CSARSRGGPTGELFF. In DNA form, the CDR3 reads TGCAGTGCTAGAAGCCGGGGGGGCCCCACCGGGGAGCTGTTTTTT.

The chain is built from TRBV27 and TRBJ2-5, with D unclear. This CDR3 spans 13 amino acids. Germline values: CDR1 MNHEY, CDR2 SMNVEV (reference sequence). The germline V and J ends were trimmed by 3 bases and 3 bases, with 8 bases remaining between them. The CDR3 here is CASSLVGEETQYF. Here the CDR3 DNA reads TGTGCCAGCAGTTTGGTAGGAGAAGAGACCCAGTACTTC.

The CDR3 reads CSASGDQGLLNEKLFF. CDR3 in DNA: TGCAGTGCTAGTGGGGACCAGGGGTTACTTAATGAAAAACTGTTTTTT. The rearrangement joins TRBV20-1 to TRBJ1-4; TRBD1 is a possible D gene (6 bases). Germline CDR1 is DFQATT and CDR2 is SNEGSKA (reference sequence). V was shortened by 3 bases and J by 4 bases, with 18 bases between the two germline ends. The CDR3 is made up of 16 amino acids.

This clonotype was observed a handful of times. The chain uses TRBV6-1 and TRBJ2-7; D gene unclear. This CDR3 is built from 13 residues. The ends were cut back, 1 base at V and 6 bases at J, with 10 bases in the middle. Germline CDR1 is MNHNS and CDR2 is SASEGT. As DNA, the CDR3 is TGTGCCAGCAGTGAAGGGCGGCCGAGCGAGCAGTACTTC. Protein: CASSEGRPSEQYF.

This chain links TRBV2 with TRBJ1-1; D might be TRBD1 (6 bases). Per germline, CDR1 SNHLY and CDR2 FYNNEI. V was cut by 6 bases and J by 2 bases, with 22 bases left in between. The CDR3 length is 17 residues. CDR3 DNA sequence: TGTGCCAGCAGCCTGACTACAGGGTACTCTATTAACACTGAAGCTTTCTTT. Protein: CASSLTTGYSINTEAFF.